This T cell receptor (beta chain) is from a study of CD8+CD57+ T cells in acquired aplastic anemia. This clonotype was counted only a few times. By flow cytometry, patients selected for sequencing had shown an expansion of CD8+CD57+ cells. Every patient was diagnosed with severe acquired aplastic anemia. Genomic DNA acted as the template from which TCR beta VDJ combination and CDR3 sequence profiling were carried out. One entry per CDR3 protein results from TCRdb running MiXCR on the reads. There are 200,000 to 250,000 distinct CDR3 sequences in the sample; around 45% occur only once, and about 8.3% lies in the top ten. Trimming took off 6 bases at V and 5 bases at J, with 12 bases between the two ends. This CDR3 is built from 13 residues.

The source material was sorted CD4+, CD8+, or CD8+CD57+ T cells (not recorded which) from PBMCs. The rearrangement links TRBV12-3 or TRBV12-4 to TRBJ2-3; D gene uncertain. This receptor was obtained from a human donor with aplastic anemia. The DNA for the CDR3 is TGTGCCAGCAGCCCTGACCCAGTAGATACGCAGTATTTT. This gives the protein CASSPDPVDTQYF.